The present TCR beta chain was sequenced within a study of radiotherapy plus CTLA-4 blockade in lung cancer. Across the whole study: Objective responses were seen in around 17% of patients, disease control in approximately 30%. General observations from the study: Response was reportedly best predicted by early blood T cell clone dynamics, with interferon-beta. There was expansion of tumor-derived TCR clones in blood after radiotherapy plus ipilimumab.

Chemo-refractory metastatic non-small-cell lung cancer patients underwent focal radiation alongside CTLA-4 blockade with ipilimumab. Of note for this clone: The antigen is unknown.

Trimming took off 0 bases at V and 7 bases at J, with 7 bases between the two ends. Germline assignment: CDR1 GTSNPN and CDR2 SVGIG (reference sequence). The CDR3 loop spans 11 amino acids. Method: immunoSEQ multiplex PCR; TCRdb's copy keeps in-frame clones and lacks some. The table records approximately 52,000 clones, roughly 77% of them present only once. Sequencing used peripheral blood, obtained from a patient treated with radiotherapy plus ipilimumab. This TCR was sampled from a human donor with non-small cell lung cancer who had a complete response to radiotherapy plus ipilimumab. The V call is TRBV30, the J call TRBJ2-7; tentatively, D is TRBD2 (6 bases). CDR3 in amino acids: CAWSVRGEQYF. CDR3 in DNA: TGTGCCTGGAGTGTACGGGGGGAGCAGTACTTC.